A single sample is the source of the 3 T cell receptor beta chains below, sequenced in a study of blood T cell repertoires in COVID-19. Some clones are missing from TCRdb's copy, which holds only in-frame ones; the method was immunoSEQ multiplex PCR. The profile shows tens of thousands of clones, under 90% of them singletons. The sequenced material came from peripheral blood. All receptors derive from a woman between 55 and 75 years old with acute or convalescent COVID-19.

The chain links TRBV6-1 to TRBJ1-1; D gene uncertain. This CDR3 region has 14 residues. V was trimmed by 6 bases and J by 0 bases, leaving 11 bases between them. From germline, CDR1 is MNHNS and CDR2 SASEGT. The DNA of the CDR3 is TGTGCCAGCAGGGCCCAGGTTATGAACACTGAAGCTTTCTTT. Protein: CASRAQVMNTEAFF.

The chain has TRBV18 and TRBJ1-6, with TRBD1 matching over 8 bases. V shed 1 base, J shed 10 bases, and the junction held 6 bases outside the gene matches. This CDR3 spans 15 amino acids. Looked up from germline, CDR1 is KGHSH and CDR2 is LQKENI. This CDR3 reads CASSPLPTGESPLHF. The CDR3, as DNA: TGTGCCAGCTCACCACTCCCGACAGGGGAGTCACCCCTCCACTTT.

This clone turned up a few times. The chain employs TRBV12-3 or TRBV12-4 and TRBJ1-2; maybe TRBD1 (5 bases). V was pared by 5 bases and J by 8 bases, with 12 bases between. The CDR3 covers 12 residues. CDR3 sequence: CASSKHGGGYTF. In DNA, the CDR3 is TGTGCCAGCAGTAAACACGGGGGAGGCTACACCTTC.